The source of this TCR beta chain is a study of cytomegalovirus exposure and HLA in healthy donors. Study-level results: Reportedly, a later analysis found an Asian-associated ancestry cluster had fewer N-insertions than the approximately 700-donor mean.

This CDR3 has 15 amino acids. The V and J ends lost 0 bases and 4 bases, in that order; junction bases with no gene match: 5. Germline V CDR1 and CDR2: PRHDT, FYEKMQ (reference sequence). Comments on this clone: The antigen is unknown.

In the PCR, 60 Vbeta and 13 Jbeta primers were used. Only in-frame clones appear in the TCRdb table, and some are missing; sequencing was by immunoSEQ multiplex PCR. This table holds about 120,000 clones, about 73% found once. The rearrangement joins TRBV13 to TRBJ2-7, with TRBD2 matching over 8 bases. The receptor was isolated from a woman in her 30s in good health and CMV-seronegative. The sample taken for sequencing was PBMCs. The CDR3 sequence: CASSLGGLGAYEQYF. CDR3 DNA sequence: TGTGCCAGCAGCTTAGGGGGACTAGGGGCATACGAGCAGTACTTC.